Below are 24 T cell receptor beta chains sequenced from a single sample in a study of cytomegalovirus exposure and HLA in healthy donors. Primers included in the PCR were 60 Vbeta and 13 Jbeta primers. The repertoire was sequenced with immunoSEQ multiplex PCR; TCRdb's copy has only in-frame clones and lacks some. The sample has some 87,000 clones, over 70% seen once. The sequenced material came from PBMCs. The receptors were sampled from a man between 45 and 60 years old in good health and CMV-seropositive.

V gene TRBV29-1 combines with J gene TRBJ1-4; TRBD1 might be the D (5 bases). The CDR3 is 15 amino acids. Looked up from germline, CDR1 is SQVTM and CDR2 is ANQGSEA. The V end was cut by 3 bases, the J end by 4 bases, with 15 bases between. CDR3 bases: TGCAGCGTTGAGCGGGGGGGTGGTGGTAATGAAAAACTGTTTTTT. Amino acid sequence: CSVERGGGGNEKLFF. The full variable domain, its missing parts supplied by reference TRBV29-1 and TRBJ1-4, is SAVISQKPSRDICQRGTSLTIQCQVDSQVTMMFWYRQQPGQSLTLIATANQGSEATYESGFVIDKFPISRPNLTFSTLTVSNMSPEDSSIYLCSVERGGGGNEKLFFGSGTQLSVL.

The rearrangement links TRBV7-4 to TRBJ1-2; D possibly corresponds to TRBD1 (6 bases). Germline CDR1 and CDR2: SGHVT and SQSDAQ. The CDR3 extends over 13 amino acids. V lost 1 base to trimming and J lost 8 bases, with 11 bases between them. CDR3 sequence: CASSLGGRCGYTF. The CDR3 nucleotides are TGTGCCAGCAGCTTAGGGGGGCGGTGCGGCTACACCTTC. The whole variable domain, remainder taken from reference TRBV7-4 and TRBJ1-2, is GAGVSQSPRYKVAKRGRDVALRCDSISGHVTLYWYRQTLGQGSEVLTYSQSDAQRDKSGRPSGRFSAERPERSVSTLKIQRTEQGDSAVYLCASSLGGRCGYTFGSGTRLTVV.

The gene calls are TRBV4-3 and TRBJ1-1; TRBD1 matches 11 bases. The CDR3 extends over 13 amino acids. V lost 6 bases, J lost 9 bases, and 6 bases stayed unmatched. CDR1 LGHNA and CDR2 YSLEER come from the germline V gene. CDR3 amino acids: CASRPGQGVKAFF. The CDR3 DNA is TGCGCCAGCAGGCCGGGACAGGGGGTAAAAGCTTTCTTT.

A note on this clone: The junction differs from germline at one of its ends, possibly a read error. The chain has TRBV30 and TRBJ1-2; the D gene is possibly TRBD1 (6 bases). CDR1 and CDR2 (germline): GTSNPN, SVGIG (reference sequence). The length of the CDR3 is 13 residues. The CDR3 sequence is CAWSRQGSYGYPF. CDR3 DNA sequence: TGTGCCTGGAGTCGTCAGGGGTCGTATGGCTACCCCTTC.

This chain links TRBV19 with TRBJ2-1, with D perhaps matching TRBD2 (6 bases). Trimming took 8 bases from V and 8 from J, leaving 25 bases between them. Germline CDR1 is LNHDA and CDR2 is SQIVND (reference sequence). The CDR3 sequence is 16 residues long. CDR3 coding DNA: TGTGCCAGTGCCCGGGGTAGCGGTGTTAATCTGGATGAGCAGTTCTTC. Residues: CASARGSGVNLDEQFF.

This sequence joins TRBV9 and TRBJ1-2; 8 nucleotides align to TRBD1. The CDR3 is 14 residues long. V was pared by 4 bases and J by 8 bases, with 10 bases of the junction left unmatched. CDR1 is SGDLS and CDR2 is YYNGEE in the germline V gene. The CDR3: CASSPEAGGAGYTF. DNA for the CDR3: TGTGCCAGCAGCCCCGAGGCAGGGGGCGCCGGCTACACCTTC.

This chain uses TRBV5-4 with TRBJ2-5; possible D gene TRBD2, 7 bases. CDR1 and CDR2 from the germline V gene are SGHNT and YYREEE (reference sequence). Trimming left V 6 bases short and J 1 base short, with 19 bases between. This CDR3 comprises 16 residues. CDR3 DNA: TGTGCCAGCACTAGGGGGGGGCGGGGCCTCCAAGAGACCCAGTACTTC. It codes for CASTRGGRGLQETQYF.

The gene calls are TRBV4-3 and TRBJ1-2; the D is unclear. The germline V gene has CDR1 LGHNA and CDR2 YSLEER. With 1 base removed from V and 8 bases from J, the gap between germline ends came to 11 bases. The CDR3 covers 13 residues. As DNA, the CDR3 is TGCGCCAGCAGCCAAGGGACGGAGGCCGGCTACACCTTC. This codes for CASSQGTEAGYTF.

The chain links TRBV7-9 to TRBJ2-5; TRBD1 matches 7 bases. The DNA end is more similar to TRBJ2-7, so the J call may be wrong. In germline, CDR1 is SEHNR, CDR2 FQNEAQ (reference sequence). The CDR3 covers 13 residues. As DNA, the CDR3 is TGTGCCAGCAGCTCGGGACAGTCCTACGAGCAGTACTTC. Translation: CASSSGQSYEQYF.

The V gene is TRBV7-3, the J gene TRBJ2-1; 8 bases agree with TRBD1. Germline trimming cut 2 bases from V and 3 bases from J; bases unmatched to any gene: 15. The CDR3 runs to 19 residues. Germline CDR1 SGHTA, CDR2 FQGTGA. The CDR3 DNA reads as TGTGCCAGCAGCTTATTATCGGCAGGGGGCCCGCGGGGCTACAATGAGCAGTTCTTC. Protein: CASSLLSAGGPRGYNEQFF.

This clone showed up just once. This rearrangement joins TRBV5-1 to TRBJ2-2, with 11 positions matching TRBD2. Germline CDR1 SGHRS, CDR2 YFSETQ. V trimming: 3 bases; J trimming: 1 base; junction bases outside the gene matches: 5. The CDR3 consists of 17 residues. For the CDR3, the DNA is TGCGCCAGCAGCTCCTCTGGGACTAGCGGGAACACCGGGGAGCTGTTTTTT. Protein product: CASSSSGTSGNTGELFF.

The chain carries TRBV28 and TRBJ1-4, with D possibly being TRBD1 (5 bases). Trimming removed 8 bases at V and 2 bases at J, with 18 bases between. Germline V CDR1 and CDR2: MDHEN, SYDVKM. The CDR3 has 16 amino acids. CDR3 sequence: CASVPNPGTTNEKLFF. In DNA form, the CDR3 reads TGTGCCAGCGTGCCAAACCCAGGGACTACTAATGAAAAACTGTTTTTT. Full variable domain (outside the CDR3, taken from reference TRBV28 and TRBJ1-4): DVKVTQSSRYLVKRTGEKVFLECVQDMDHENMFWYRQDPGLGLRLIYFSYDVKMKEKGDIPEGYSVSREKKERFSLILESASTNQTSMYLCASVPNPGTTNEKLFFGSGTQLSVL.

This chain uses TRBV7-3 with TRBJ1-1; D is ambiguous. This CDR3 region has 13 residues. Germline values: CDR1 SGHTA, CDR2 FQGTGA. V was cut by 0 bases and J by 1 base, with 3 bases left in between. CDR3 DNA sequence: TGTGCCAGCAGCTTAACGAGGAACACTGAAGCTTTCTTT. Protein sequence: CASSLTRNTEAFF.

Regarding this clone: Sequence at one end of the junction differs from germline and may be a read error. The chain uses TRBV10-1 and TRBJ1-5; perhaps TRBD1 as D (5 bases). The germline gives CDR1 WNHNN, CDR2 SYGVQD (reference sequence). There are 14 residues in the CDR3. The CDR3 sequence: CASSEVPGGTPQNF. CDR3 sequence (DNA): TGCGCCAGCAGTGAGGTACCGGGAGGGACGCCCCAGAATTTT.

CDR3 protein: CASSRSRGQVTYEQYF. CDR3 sequence (DNA): TGTGCCAGCAGCCGCTCTAGGGGACAGGTAACCTACGAGCAGTACTTC. The chain has TRBV14 and TRBJ2-7; TRBD1 aligns across 8 bases. Trimming took 4 bases from V and 2 from J; bases not matched to a gene: 10. Germline V gene lookup returns CDR1 SGHDN and CDR2 FVKESK. The CDR3 runs 16 residues.

V and J are TRBV5-4 and TRBJ2-3, with TRBD2 identical over 10 bases. J lost 4 bases, V lost 1 base, and 3 bases had no gene match. Germline lookup yields CDR1 SGHNT and CDR2 YYREEE (reference sequence). This CDR3 comprises 15 residues. DNA of the CDR3: TGTGCCAGCAGCTTGAAGCGGGGGGGCGCAGATACGCAGTATTTT. Protein sequence: CASSLKRGGADTQYF.

V is TRBV19 and J is TRBJ1-5; 7 bases are shared with TRBD1. The CDR3 is made up of 16 amino acids. Germline assignment: CDR1 LNHDA and CDR2 SQIVND (reference sequence). Losses at the gene ends were 1 base for V and 3 bases for J; bases not matched to a gene: 6. CDR3 sequence reads: CASSIAPTGNNQPQHF. CDR3 DNA: TGTGCCAGTAGTATAGCGCCGACAGGGAACAATCAGCCCCAGCATTTT.

This CDR3 is CASSSGQGYEKLFF. CDR3 DNA sequence: TGTGCCAGCAGTTCCGGACAGGGGTATGAAAAACTGTTTTTT. The V call is TRBV27, the J call TRBJ1-4; 9 nucleotides agree with TRBD1. The germline V gene encodes CDR1 MNHEY and CDR2 SMNVEV (reference sequence). This CDR3 comprises 14 residues. V shed 4 bases, J shed 6 bases, and the junction held 3 bases outside the gene matches.

This chain connects TRBV6-5 to TRBJ2-2, with a tentative D call TRBD2 (6 bases). V dropped 6 bases and J dropped 7 bases, with 18 bases sitting between them. Germline loops: CDR1 MNHEY, CDR2 SVGAGI. This CDR3 comprises 15 residues. The CDR3 sequence is CASSYTGGGDGELFF. CDR3 sequence (DNA): TGTGCCAGCAGCTATACCGGGGGTGGGGACGGGGAGCTGTTTTTT.

This chain joins TRBV5-1 and TRBJ2-3; TRBD2 matches at 13 bases. V lost 4 bases and J lost 2; bases outside the gene matches: 10. Germline CDR1 reads SGHRS; CDR2 reads YFSETQ. The CDR3 consists of 18 residues. The CDR3 spells CASSQRPGTSGVTDTQYF. In DNA form, the CDR3 reads TGCGCCAGCAGCCAGAGACCCGGGACTAGCGGGGTCACAGATACGCAGTATTTT.

The chain is built from TRBV19 and TRBJ1-5; D is unresolved. The CDR3 has 14 amino acids. Germline V gene data show CDR1 as LNHDA and CDR2 as SQIVND (reference sequence). V was trimmed by 5 bases and J by 2 bases, leaving 10 bases between them. This CDR3 is CASSRPPGNQPQHF. The CDR3, as DNA: TGTGCCAGTAGTCGTCCTCCGGGCAATCAGCCCCAGCATTTT.

V gene TRBV29-1 combines with J gene TRBJ2-1; TRBD1 matches at 7 bases. V trimming: 7 bases; J trimming: 7 bases; junction bases outside the gene matches: 4. The CDR3 has 11 residues. Germline assignment: CDR1 SQVTM and CDR2 ANQGSEA. The CDR3 spells CSGRQGNEQFF. In DNA form, the CDR3 reads TGCAGCGGCAGACAGGGTAATGAGCAGTTCTTC.

This clone was seen just once. The chain joins TRBV7-6 to TRBJ2-2, with 10 nucleotides matching TRBD1. CDR3 length: 15 residues. Trimming removed 4 bases from V and 4 bases from J; junction bases left unmatched: 3. Germline loops: CDR1 SGHVS, CDR2 FNYEAQ. The DNA for the CDR3 is TGTGCCAGCAGCTCCCGGGACAGGGGCACCGGGGAGCTGTTTTTT. The encoded protein is CASSSRDRGTGELFF.

CDR3 region: CASSRKDNPGTGELFF. CDR3 DNA sequence: TGCGCCAGCAGCAGAAAAGATAACCCGGGGACCGGGGAGCTGTTTTTT. V gene TRBV5-1 combines with J gene TRBJ2-2; D is perhaps TRBD2 (5 bases). V lost 4 bases to trimming and J lost 5 bases, with 18 bases between them. CDR1 is SGHRS and CDR2 is YFSETQ in the germline V gene. This CDR3 comprises 16 residues.